A selection of T cell receptor beta chains follows, all from one sample in a study of T cells in Graves' hyperthyroidism and ophthalmopathy. TCRdb called the multiplex PCR reads again in MiXCR, with one record for every CDR3 protein. In the table there are 93,000 or so distinct CDR3 sequences, less than 55% of which are singletons. The sequencing input was blood. Receptors originate from a middle-aged man with Graves' hyperthyroidism. CDR3s include the opening cysteine and the closing phenylalanine or tryptophan. The order of the fields is D gene, J gene, V gene, clone size, CDR3 DNA, CDR3 protein. The D gene is left open where the match is weak. Rows give clone size only sometimes, using once, few, many, or a class for an expanded clone.

d_call: .
j_call: TRBJ1-2
v_call: TRBV5-8
clone_size: many
cdr3_nt: TGTGCCAGCAGCTTGGTGAACTATGGCTACACCTTC
cdr3_aa: CASSLVNYGYTF

d_call: .
j_call: TRBJ2-7
v_call: TRBV7-9
clone_size: .
cdr3_nt: TGCGCCAGCAGCTTCGAGGGCTCCTACGAGCAGTACTTC
cdr3_aa: CASSFEGSYEQYF

d_call: TRBD2
j_call: TRBJ2-1
v_call: TRBV5-4
clone_size: once
cdr3_nt: TGTGCCAGCAGCTTCAGCGGGAGGCTCACATATACGCAGTTCTTC
cdr3_aa: CASSFSGRLTYTQFF

d_call: .
j_call: TRBJ1-5
v_call: TRBV19
clone_size: .
cdr3_nt: TGTGCCAGTAGTAATCTCCCCAGGGAAGGTCAGCCCCAGCATTTT
cdr3_aa: CASSNLPREGQPQHF

d_call: TRBD1
j_call: TRBJ2-5
v_call: TRBV12-3/TRBV12-4
clone_size: many
cdr3_nt: TGTGCCAGCAGTAAGGGACAGGGGGCCTCAGAGACCCAGTACTTC
cdr3_aa: CASSKGQGASETQYF

d_call: .
j_call: TRBJ2-1
v_call: TRBV13
clone_size: many
cdr3_nt: TGTGCCAGCAGCTTAGGTCTTAGACTGTGGAATGAGCAGTTCTTC
cdr3_aa: CASSLGLRLWNEQFF

d_call: .
j_call: TRBJ2-2
v_call: TRBV20-1
clone_size: many
cdr3_nt: TGCAGTGCTAGACTTAGCGAGAACACCGGGGAGCTGTTTTTT
cdr3_aa: CSARLSENTGELFF

d_call: TRBD2
j_call: TRBJ2-1
v_call: TRBV24-1
clone_size: many
cdr3_nt: TGTGCCACCAACCAGCGGGAGGTGGGTGAGCAGTTCTTC
cdr3_aa: CATNQREVGEQFF

d_call: .
j_call: TRBJ2-7
v_call: TRBV19
clone_size: many
cdr3_nt: TGTGCCAGTAGTATCGGGACTCAGGGTGCCTACGAGCAGTACTTC
cdr3_aa: CASSIGTQGAYEQYF

d_call: TRBD2
j_call: TRBJ2-5
v_call: TRBV6-5
clone_size: few
cdr3_nt: TGTGCCAGCAGTTCCCTAGCGGGAGGCCCCCAAGAGACCCAGTACTTC
cdr3_aa: CASSSLAGGPQETQYF

d_call: .
j_call: TRBJ1-1
v_call: TRBV10-3
clone_size: few
cdr3_nt: TGTGCCTGCCCGAGAAGGGGGAACACTGAAGCTTTCTTT
cdr3_aa: CACPRRGNTEAFF

d_call: .
j_call: TRBJ2-7
v_call: TRBV6-1
clone_size: many
cdr3_nt: TGTGCCAGCAGGGATGCCGCAGGTTACCACGAGCAGTACTTC
cdr3_aa: CASRDAAGYHEQYF

d_call: .
j_call: TRBJ2-2
v_call: TRBV18
clone_size: once
cdr3_nt: TGTGCCAGCTCACCGACCGGCACCGGGGAGCTGTTTTTT
cdr3_aa: CASSPTGTGELFF

d_call: TRBD1
j_call: TRBJ1-5
v_call: TRBV20-1
clone_size: .
cdr3_nt: TGCAGTGCTAGAGACCCCGGGACAGGGAATCAGCCCCAGCATTTT
cdr3_aa: CSARDPGTGNQPQHF

d_call: TRBD1
j_call: TRBJ1-2
v_call: TRBV7-2
clone_size: many
cdr3_nt: TGTGCCAGCAGCTTAGGAGGGACAGGTGTTAACTATGGCTACACCTTC
cdr3_aa: CASSLGGTGVNYGYTF

d_call: .
j_call: TRBJ1-2
v_call: TRBV5-1
clone_size: many
cdr3_nt: TGCGCCAGCAGCTTGCTAGGGGAGGGCTACACCTTC
cdr3_aa: CASSLLGEGYTF

d_call: .
j_call: TRBJ1-4
v_call: TRBV3-1
clone_size: few
cdr3_nt: TGTGCCAGCAGCCATACCGGTGAAAAACTGTTTTTT
cdr3_aa: CASSHTGEKLFF

d_call: .
j_call: TRBJ1-6
v_call: TRBV15
clone_size: .
cdr3_nt: TGTGCCACCAGCAGCCGGGTCAAAAATTTACCCCTCCACTTT
cdr3_aa: CATSSRVKNLPLHF

d_call: TRBD2
j_call: TRBJ2-1
v_call: TRBV4-1
clone_size: few
cdr3_nt: TGCGCCAGCAGCCCCCCTGGTAGCGGGACCTACAATGAGCAGTTCTTC
cdr3_aa: CASSPPGSGTYNEQFF

d_call: .
j_call: TRBJ2-1
v_call: TRBV9
clone_size: .
cdr3_nt: TGTGCCAGCAGCGTAGAAGGCGCGCAGTTCTTC
cdr3_aa: CASSVEGAQFF

d_call: .
j_call: TRBJ1-6
v_call: TRBV12-5
clone_size: many
cdr3_nt: TGTGCTAGTGGTTCGGCAGTAAGCCCCCTCCACTTT
cdr3_aa: CASGSAVSPLHF

d_call: .
j_call: TRBJ2-1
v_call: TRBV15
clone_size: many
cdr3_nt: TGTGCCACCAGCCCTGGGACTTTCAATGAGCAGTTCTTC
cdr3_aa: CATSPGTFNEQFF

d_call: .
j_call: TRBJ2-3
v_call: TRBV4-1
clone_size: .
cdr3_nt: TGCGTCAGCAGCCAAGATTTCGGGAGACTCACAGATACGCAGTATTTT
cdr3_aa: CVSSQDFGRLTDTQYF

d_call: .
j_call: TRBJ1-1
v_call: TRBV10-3
clone_size: .
cdr3_nt: TGTGCCATCTCCCCAGCAACCGTGAACACTGAAGCTTTCTTT
cdr3_aa: CAISPATVNTEAFF

d_call: .
j_call: TRBJ1-1
v_call: TRBV7-7
clone_size: many
cdr3_nt: TGTGCTAGCAGCGCCTGGGAGAACACTGAAGCTTTCTTT
cdr3_aa: CASSAWENTEAFF

d_call: .
j_call: TRBJ1-2
v_call: TRBV7-8
clone_size: .
cdr3_nt: .
cdr3_aa: CASSLFTGTNYGCTF

d_call: TRBD2
j_call: TRBJ2-1
v_call: TRBV7-9
clone_size: many
cdr3_nt: TGTGCCAGCAGCTTAAGTAGCGGGGGGGCGTCCTACAATGAGCAGTTCTTC
cdr3_aa: CASSLSSGGASYNEQFF

d_call: .
j_call: TRBJ2-1
v_call: TRBV11-2
clone_size: many
cdr3_nt: TGTGCCAGCAGCTTAGAGTCCCTAGAGCAGTTCTTC
cdr3_aa: CASSLESLEQFF

d_call: TRBD1
j_call: TRBJ1-6
v_call: TRBV29-1
clone_size: .
cdr3_nt: TGCAGCGTTTCATCGACAGGGGGCCAGTCACCCCTCCACTTT
cdr3_aa: CSVSSTGGQSPLHF